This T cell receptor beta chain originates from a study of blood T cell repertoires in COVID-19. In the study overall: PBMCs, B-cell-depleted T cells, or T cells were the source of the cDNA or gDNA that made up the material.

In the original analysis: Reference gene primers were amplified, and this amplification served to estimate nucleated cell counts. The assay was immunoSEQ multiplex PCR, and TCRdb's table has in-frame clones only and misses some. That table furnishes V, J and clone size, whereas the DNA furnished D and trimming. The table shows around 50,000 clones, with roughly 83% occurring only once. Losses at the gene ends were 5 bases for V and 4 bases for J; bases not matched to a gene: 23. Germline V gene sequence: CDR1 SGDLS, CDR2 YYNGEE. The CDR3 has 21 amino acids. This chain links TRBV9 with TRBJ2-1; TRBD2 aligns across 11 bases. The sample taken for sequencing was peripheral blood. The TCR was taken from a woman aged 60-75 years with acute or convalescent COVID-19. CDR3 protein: CASSRGLAGFPDLKQYNEQFF. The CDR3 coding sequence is TGTGCCAGCAGTAGAGGACTAGCGGGCTTTCCCGACCTTAAACAATACAATGAGCAGTTCTTC.